This record looks at one T cell receptor (beta chain) sequence and its context. This entry belongs to a study of blood T cell repertoires in COVID-19. TCRdb's table, derived via immunoSEQ multiplex PCR, lists solely in-frame clones and lacks some. The table shows some 200,000 clones, with about 79% occurring only once. After removal of 4 bases from V and 4 bases from J, the junction contained 7 bases not matched to a gene. The CDR3 loop spans 14 amino acids. The germline V gene has CDR1 SQVTM and CDR2 ANQGSEA. The sequence came from a human donor in a cohort sampled during active COVID-19. The sample was peripheral blood. V usage is TRBV29-1 and J usage is TRBJ1-5; TRBD1 aligns across 7 bases. CDR3 in amino acids: CSVGDREGNQPQHF. In nucleotides, the CDR3 is TGCAGCGTTGGAGACAGGGAAGGGAATCAGCCCCAGCATTTT.